These 18 T cell receptor beta chains were sequenced from one sample in a study of T cells in Graves' hyperthyroidism and ophthalmopathy. The CDR3 regions of TCR beta were amplified from RNA transcripts. During a first-round RT-PCR of the TCR CDR3, the HTBI primer set was used. TCRdb recomputed calls from the multiplex PCR reads with MiXCR, one row per CDR3 protein. The table lists 250,000 to 400,000 distinct CDR3 sequences, roughly 13% of them singletons. The specimen was blood. These receptor sequences come from a woman between 40 and 50 years old with Graves' ophthalmopathy.

This clonotype was observed a handful of times. The J gene is TRBJ1-2, the V gene TRBV4-1, with 8 bases that match TRBD1. The CDR3 has 15 residues. Germline CDR1 reads MGHRA; CDR2 reads YSYEKL. Losses at the gene ends were 0 bases for V and 4 bases for J; bases not matched to a gene: 4. This CDR3 reads CASSQDGTGSYGYTF. The CDR3 DNA reads TGCGCCAGCAGCCAAGATGGGACAGGCTCCTATGGCTACACCTTC.

This clonotype was found many times. This chain links TRBV19 with TRBJ2-1; 16 bases match TRBD2. Germline loops: CDR1 LNHDA, CDR2 SQIVND (reference sequence). The length of the CDR3 is 17 residues. The J segment lost 2 bases and the V segment lost 3 bases, leaving 1 base of the junction unmatched. The CDR3 bases are TGTGCCAGTAGTATGGGACTAGCGGGAGGGCCCTACAATGAGCAGTTCTTC. It translates to CASSMGLAGGPYNEQFF.

This clonotype appeared many times. The chain carries TRBV6-1 and TRBJ2-3; weak D call: TRBD2 (5 bases). V lost 8 bases and J 5 bases, leaving 17 bases between the germline ends. The CDR3 consists of 14 residues. The germline V gene has CDR1 MNHNS and CDR2 SASEGT. The CDR3 is CASCVPAEGDTQYF. The CDR3 nucleotides read TGTGCCAGCTGTGTACCGGCAGAGGGAGATACGCAGTATTTT.

This clonotype was found a few times. The CDR3 spells CASSQVGLAGHYNEQFF. CDR3 nucleotide sequence: TGTGCCAGCAGCCAAGTGGGTCTAGCGGGACACTACAATGAGCAGTTCTTC. J is TRBJ2-1 and V is TRBV4-2; 9 nucleotides match TRBD2. From germline, CDR1 is LGHNA and CDR2 YNFKEQ. Trimming took 1 base from V and 3 from J; bases not matched to a gene: 7. This CDR3 is 17 amino acids long.

With regard to this clonotype: Given a much more abundant clone one base away, this may be a read error. The V call is TRBV11-2, the J call TRBJ1-6; perhaps TRBD1 as D (5 bases). CDR1 and CDR2 from the germline V gene are SGHAT and FQNNGV. The V and J ends lost 0 bases and 8 bases respectively, with 14 bases between them. The CDR3 extends over 16 amino acids. The CDR3 DNA follows: TGTGCCAGCAGCTTAGATCGGGGCAGGGTCCATTCACCCCTCCACTTT. Encoded protein: CASSLDRGRVHSPLHF.

The sample holds many counts of this clonotype. The rearrangement links TRBV28 to TRBJ2-5; 8 nucleotides line up with TRBD2. The length of the CDR3 is 13 residues. Germline V gives CDR1 MDHEN, CDR2 SYDVKM. The J segment lost 8 bases and the V segment lost 1 base, leaving 3 bases of the junction unmatched. The CDR3 loop is CASSLSGGSTQYF. The CDR3 DNA reads as TGTGCCAGCAGTTTATCGGGAGGGAGTACCCAGTACTTC. The full variable domain, completed using reference TRBV28 and TRBJ2-5, is DVKVTQSSRYLVKRTGEKVFLECVQDMDHENMFWYRQDPGLGLRLIYFSYDVKMKEKGDIPEGYSVSREKKERFSLILESASTNQTSMYLCASSLSGGSTQYFGPGTRLLVL.

This clonotype was counted many times. The chain combines TRBV27 with TRBJ2-7; 8 bases are shared with TRBD1. The germline V gene has CDR1 MNHEY and CDR2 SMNVEV (reference sequence). This CDR3 comprises 15 residues. After removal of 4 bases from V and 2 bases from J, the junction contained 7 bases not matched to a gene. The CDR3 sequence is CASSWFGQGPYEQYF. As DNA, the CDR3 is TGTGCCAGCAGTTGGTTCGGACAGGGTCCCTACGAGCAGTACTTC.

Many counts were recorded for this clonotype. V gene TRBV2 combines with J gene TRBJ1-5; D ambiguous. Germline CDR1 SNHLY, CDR2 FYNNEI. V lost 4 bases and J 1 base, leaving 5 bases between the germline ends. This CDR3 is built from 13 residues. The CDR3 is CASSGESNQPQHF. The CDR3 DNA reads as TGTGCCAGCAGTGGAGAGAGCAATCAGCCCCAGCATTTT.

In its sample, this clonotype was seen many times. The chain combines TRBV7-2 with TRBJ1-1; 7 positions match TRBD1. The CDR3 extends over 14 amino acids. Germline CDR1 and CDR2: SGHTA and FQGNSA. V shed 6 bases and J 1 base; nucleotides not matched to a gene: 5. The CDR3 region has the DNA TGTGCCAGCAGTCGGCAGGGGGAGAACACTGAAGCTTTCTTT. Translated: CASSRQGENTEAFF.

In this sample, this clonotype turned up many times. V usage is TRBV12-3 or TRBV12-4 and J usage is TRBJ1-5; weak D call: TRBD1 (5 bases). Trimming removed 0 bases from V and 2 bases from J, with 11 bases in between. The CDR3 covers 16 residues. For the CDR3, the DNA is TGTGCCAGCAGTTTAGCCAGGGAATTTGGCAATCAGCCCCAGCATTTT. This translates into CASSLAREFGNQPQHF.

This rearrangement joins TRBV7-9 to TRBJ2-7, with 9 bases aligning to TRBD2. The CDR3 length is 15 residues. J lost 1 base, V lost 8 bases, and 9 bases had no gene match. Germline-derived CDR1 and CDR2 are SEHNR and FQNEAQ (reference sequence). The CDR3 sequence: CASGQTSGPSYEQYF. In DNA, the CDR3 is TGTGCCAGCGGCCAAACTAGCGGGCCATCCTACGAGCAGTACTTC. Full variable domain (remainder filled in from reference TRBV7-9 and TRBJ2-7): DTGVSQNPRHKITKRGQNVTFRCDPISEHNRLYWYRQTLGQGPEFLTYFQNEAQLEKSRLLSDRFSAERPKGSFSTLEIQRTEQGDSAMYLCASGQTSGPSYEQYFGPGTRLTVT.

This clonotype occurred many times. The chain employs TRBV6-1 and TRBJ1-2; 9 bases match TRBD1. V lost 6 bases to trimming and J lost 8 bases; unmatched junction nucleotides: 7. Germline-derived CDR1 and CDR2 are MNHNS and SASEGT. The CDR3 extends over 13 amino acids. CDR3 sequence: CASRPSTGGGYTF. The CDR3 DNA follows: TGTGCCAGCAGACCCTCGACAGGGGGAGGCTACACCTTC.

The CDR3 DNA sequence: TGTGCCAGCAGCTTAGGTACAGGGGTCCCCGGGGAGCTGTTTTTT. This gives the protein CASSLGTGVPGELFF. The J gene is TRBJ2-2, the V gene TRBV7-6; TRBD1 matches 7 bases. The CDR3 has 15 amino acids. The V gene's germline CDR1 is SGHVS and CDR2 FNYEAQ. Unmatched junction bases numbered 5, after V lost 1 base and J lost 6 bases.

This clonotype occurred many times. The CDR3 reads CSESGTVYNEQFF. CDR3 DNA sequence: TGCAGCGAATCCGGGACAGTTTACAATGAGCAGTTCTTC. The rearrangement uses TRBV29-1 and TRBJ2-1; 7 bases fit TRBD1. Germline values: CDR1 SQVTM, CDR2 ANQGSEA. The junction had 7 bases not matched to a gene; V was cut back by 7 bases and J by 4 bases. The CDR3 spans 13 residues.

This clonotype showed up many times. This chain links TRBV29-1 with TRBJ2-7; 10 bases match TRBD2. The germline CDR1 and CDR2 sequences are SQVTM and ANQGSEA. The V gene end was trimmed by 7 bases and the J gene end by 4 bases; junction bases not matched to a gene: 4. The CDR3 length is 12 residues. Here the CDR3 reads CSASGSGYEQYF. The CDR3 bases are TGCAGCGCTAGCGGGAGTGGGTACGAGCAGTACTTC.

This clonotype was counted ten times or more. Here the CDR3 reads CASSLSTNSPLHF. Here the CDR3 DNA reads TGTGCCAGCAGCCTTTCGACGAATTCACCCCTCCACTTT. The V and J genes are TRBV2 and TRBJ1-6, with unresolved D. This CDR3 has 13 residues. The germline CDR1 and CDR2 sequences are SNHLY and FYNNEI. Trimming shortened V by 6 bases and J by 7 bases, and 10 bases separated the two germline ends.

This clonotype was counted at least ten times. A junction boundary mismatches the germline segment, possibly from a read error. The V and J genes are TRBV7-8 and TRBJ1-2; D is undetermined. Germline V gives CDR1 SGHVS, CDR2 FQNEAQ. This CDR3 has 14 amino acids. In DNA form, the CDR3 reads TGTGCCAGCAGCGTAGCCGAAGGTATCCCGACATACACCTTC. Protein: CASSVAEGIPTYTF.

This clonotype was picked up many times. V and J are TRBV28 and TRBJ1-2, with D maybe TRBD1 (5 bases). Germline V gene data show CDR1 as MDHEN and CDR2 as SYDVKM. Trimming shortened V by 6 bases and J by 2 bases, and 7 bases separated the two germline ends. The CDR3 has 12 residues. CDR3 nucleotides: TGTGCCAGCAGACAGGTGAACTATGGCTACACCTTC. This codes for CASRQVNYGYTF.